This T cell receptor (beta chain) was observed in a study of T-cell memory formation after mild COVID-19. Study-wide context: TCR clusters largely stayed donor specific.

V lost 5 bases, J lost 0 bases, and 4 bases stayed unmatched. The CDR3 is 15 amino acids. Study-level points and caveats: The authors left the SARS-CoV-2 specificity of second-wave clones peaking on day 37 unconfirmed.

This clonotype has at least ten counts. Its antigen is unidentified. Using its own MiXCR run on the 5' RACE reads, TCRdb lists one record per CDR3 protein. The sample contains about 50,000 distinct CDR3 sequences, approximately 9% of which appear only once. The rearrangement joins TRBV12-3 or TRBV12-4 to TRBJ2-7, with TRBD2 matching over 10 bases. The sample was PBMCs or a T cell subset sorted from them (not recorded which). This TCR was sampled from an adult woman who had mild COVID-19 (a few samples of this study predate the infection). Cell type and time point are not known. This chain's CDR3 is CASSPRTSGSYEQYF. The CDR3 DNA reads as TGTGCCAGCAGTCCCCGGACTAGCGGCTCCTACGAGCAGTACTTC.